The 29 T cell receptor beta chains reported below all come from one sample, sequenced in a study of T cell clonotyping in hematopoietic cell transplantation. Repertoires were generated with immunoSEQ multiplex PCR, while TCRdb's copy carries only in-frame clones and drops some. Of more than 25,000 clones in the sample, about three quarters were seen once. The time point: recipient sample about 28 days before transplant, after cytoreduction. The material sequenced was peripheral blood mononuclear cells, taken before stem cell transplant. All receptors come from a woman in her 30s with chronic myeloid leukemia. Some clones in this sample may be carry-over from other donors' samples.

The V gene is TRBV30, the J gene TRBJ1-6; TRBD1 might be the D (5 bases). Trimming cost V 0 bases and J 11 bases, with 11 bases left between them. The CDR3 loop spans 13 amino acids. CDR1 is GTSNPN and CDR2 is SVGIG in the germline V gene (reference sequence). DNA of the CDR3: TGTGCCTGGAGTGTGACAGTCTCGGCACCCCTCCACTTT. Protein sequence: CAWSVTVSAPLHF.

The V and J genes are TRBV4-1 and TRBJ2-7; maybe TRBD1 (5 bases). Trimming removed 0 bases from V and 3 bases from J, with 15 bases in between. This CDR3 contains 16 residues. Germline values: CDR1 MGHRA, CDR2 YSYEKL. CDR3 amino acids: CASSQDSRQQIYEQYF. The DNA for the CDR3 is TGCGCCAGCAGCCAAGATAGTAGACAGCAAATCTACGAGCAGTACTTC.

This chain links TRBV4-2 with TRBJ1-1; 8 nucleotides align to TRBD1. The CDR3 sequence is 17 residues long. Trimming cost V 0 bases and J 0 bases; bases outside gene matches: 6. From germline, CDR1 is LGHNA and CDR2 YNFKEQ. The CDR3 here is CASSQDHRGYVNTEAFF. CDR3 DNA: TGTGCCAGCAGCCAAGACCACAGGGGGTACGTGAACACTGAAGCTTTCTTT.

This clone was recorded only once. V gene TRBV5-4 combines with J gene TRBJ1-1; D is undetermined. Germline V gene lookup returns CDR1 SGHNT and CDR2 YYREEE (reference sequence). Trimming took 2 bases from V and 3 from J, leaving 14 bases between them. This CDR3 region has 15 residues. This chain's CDR3 is CASSFSLTGDTEAFF. CDR3 nucleotides: TGTGCCAGCAGCTTTAGCCTCACCGGAGACACTGAAGCTTTCTTT.

The chain has TRBV5-1 and TRBJ2-2; perhaps TRBD2 as D (5 bases). Germline-derived CDR1 and CDR2 are SGHRS and YFSETQ. The CDR3 length is 18 residues. Trimming stripped 4 bases from V and 4 bases from J, with 23 bases between. The CDR3 DNA reads TGCGCCAGCAGCGCAGATCTGGGCCTCGGGGTAGGCACCGGGGAGCTGTTTTTT. Protein product: CASSADLGLGVGTGELFF.

The rearrangement uses TRBV29-1 and TRBJ2-5, with D uncertain. The ends were cut back, 4 bases at V and 3 bases at J, with 12 bases in the middle. Germline V gene sequence: CDR1 SQVTM, CDR2 ANQGSEA. CDR3 length equals 13 residues. This CDR3 reads CSVGGGLEETQYF. CDR3 DNA: TGCAGCGTTGGTGGTGGCCTAGAAGAGACCCAGTACTTC.

V is TRBV5-1 and J is TRBJ1-1; D ambiguous. Trimming pared 4 bases from V and 2 bases from J, leaving 15 bases between. Germline CDR1 SGHRS, CDR2 YFSETQ. This CDR3 region has 15 residues. For the CDR3, the DNA is TGCGCCAGCAGCCGTCGGACGGTCGAAAACACTGAAGCTTTCTTT. This gives the protein CASSRRTVENTEAFF.

This clone was picked up a small number of times. CDR3 sequence (DNA): TGCAGTGCTAGACTGGGTACAAAACTGTTTTTT. Translating it yields CSARLGTKLFF. This chain links TRBV20-1 with TRBJ1-4; no definite D call. The germline V gene has CDR1 DFQATT and CDR2 SNEGSKA (reference sequence). The CDR3 totals 11 residues. The V gene lost 2 bases and the J gene lost 10 bases, with 8 bases spanning the gap.

The chain combines TRBV4-3 with TRBJ2-5, with D maybe TRBD2 (6 bases). V was trimmed by 3 bases and J by 1 base, leaving 12 bases between them. The CDR3 totals 15 residues. CDR1 LGHNA and CDR2 YSLEER come from the germline V gene. The CDR3 sequence: CASSQQLAFQETQYF. The CDR3 DNA sequence: TGCGCCAGCAGCCAGCAACTAGCTTTCCAAGAGACCCAGTACTTC.

The chain couples TRBV2 to TRBJ2-7; the D gene is possibly TRBD1 (5 bases). Trimming pared 3 bases from V and 2 bases from J, leaving 11 bases between. The CDR3 consists of 14 residues. CDR1 SNHLY and CDR2 FYNNEI come from the germline V gene. In DNA, the CDR3 is TGTGCCAGCAGTGAGATAGGACAAACCTACGAGCAGTACTTC. Translating gives CASSEIGQTYEQYF.

This chain connects TRBV7-2 to TRBJ1-2; D call uncertain. Germline lookup yields CDR1 SGHTA and CDR2 FQGNSA. The CDR3 has 14 amino acids. Between the trimmed V and J ends, which lost 5 bases and 4 bases, there was a span of 14 bases. The CDR3 DNA follows: TGTGCCAGCAGCCCCCAAACGGGCAGCTATGGCTACACCTTC. This encodes CASSPQTGSYGYTF.

This rearrangement joins TRBV30 to TRBJ2-2, with TRBD2 matching over 10 bases. The germline gives CDR1 GTSNPN, CDR2 SVGIG (reference sequence). With 0 bases clipped from V and 5 bases from J, the junction kept 0 bases outside the gene matches. This CDR3 spans 14 amino acids. CDR3 sequence reads: CAWSVAGGTGELFF. In DNA, the CDR3 is TGTGCCTGGAGTGTAGCGGGGGGGACCGGGGAGCTGTTTTTT.

V usage is TRBV29-1 and J usage is TRBJ2-1; TRBD1 is a possible D gene (7 bases). Trimming removed 7 bases from V and 5 bases from J, with 12 bases in between. The CDR3 length is 12 residues. Germline CDR1 is SQVTM and CDR2 is ANQGSEA. CDR3 sequence reads: CSGVRGDNEQFF. The CDR3, as DNA: TGCAGCGGCGTCAGGGGGGACAATGAGCAGTTCTTC.

The chain employs TRBV6-1 and TRBJ1-1; no clear D. The CDR3 is made up of 12 amino acids. Germline V gene lookup returns CDR1 MNHNS and CDR2 SASEGT. Deletions cut 2 bases from V and 3 bases from J, with 4 bases between. CDR3 coding DNA: TGTGCCAGCAGTGAAAGCTACACTGAAGCTTTCTTT. Translating it yields CASSESYTEAFF.

This chain links TRBV6-6 with TRBJ2-7, with 8 bases fitting TRBD1. The CDR3 totals 15 residues. V shed 7 bases, J shed 2 bases, and the junction held 10 bases outside the gene matches. Germline-derived CDR1 and CDR2 are MNHNY and SVGAGI (reference sequence). The DNA of the CDR3 is TGTGCCAGCAACCCAAACCGGGACAGGACCTACGAGCAGTACTTC. This translates into CASNPNRDRTYEQYF.

The rearrangement joins TRBV28 to TRBJ1-1, with D maybe TRBD1 (6 bases). Per the germline V gene, CDR1 is MDHEN and CDR2 is SYDVKM. The CDR3 sequence is 16 residues long. Trimming took off 5 bases at V and 5 bases at J, with 21 bases between the two ends. The CDR3 DNA is TGTGCCAGCAGTCTTCGAACCGGACAGTTGAGGACTGAAGCTTTCTTT. Its translation: CASSLRTGQLRTEAFF.

This rearrangement joins TRBV7-2 to TRBJ2-2; TRBD2 agrees at 11 bases. CDR1 and CDR2 from the germline V gene are SGHTA and FQGNSA. CDR3 length: 15 amino acids. V lost 3 bases, J lost 4 bases, and 1 base stayed unmatched. The CDR3 DNA is TGTGCCAGCAGCTTTAGCGGGGGGGGCACCGGGGAGCTGTTTTTT. As protein: CASSFSGGGTGELFF.

The chain is built from TRBV5-1 and TRBJ2-5; possible D gene TRBD1, 6 bases. CDR1 is SGHRS, CDR2 YFSETQ, per germline. The CDR3 totals 15 residues. Trimming removed 4 bases at V and 4 bases at J, with 17 bases between. The CDR3 nucleotides are TGCGCCAGCAGCCCGATTTGGACAGCCGGAGAGACCCAGTACTTC. It specifies CASSPIWTAGETQYF. The variable domain in full, completed from reference TRBV5-1 and TRBJ2-5, reads KAGVTQTPRYLIKTRGQQVTLSCSPISGHRSVSWYQQTPGQGLQFLFEYFSETQRNKGNFPGRFSGRQFSNSRSEMNVSTLELGDSALYLCASSPIWTAGETQYFGPGTRLLVL.

This clone was seen a single time. This chain joins TRBV6-1 and TRBJ2-5, with 8 bases matching TRBD1. Looked up from germline, CDR1 is MNHNS and CDR2 is SASEGT. CDR3 length: 13 residues. Losses at the gene ends were 7 bases for V and 2 bases for J; bases not matched to a gene: 3. The CDR3 DNA follows: TGTGCCAGCATCCGGGACAGGCAAGAGACCCAGTACTTC. This encodes CASIRDRQETQYF.

This clone was seen once. The rearrangement links TRBV19 to TRBJ1-5; no clear D gene. CDR3 length: 13 amino acids. Trimming left V 8 bases short and J 7 bases short, with 15 bases between. Germline V gives CDR1 LNHDA, CDR2 SQIVND (reference sequence). The CDR3 bases are TGTGCCAGTCGTGCCTTGGGCAGGCAGCCCCAGCATTTT. Translation gives CASRALGRQPQHF.

The gene calls are TRBV30 and TRBJ1-2; no definite D call. The CDR3 totals 13 residues. Trimming shortened V by 3 bases and J by 8 bases, and 16 bases separated the two germline ends. The germline V gene encodes CDR1 GTSNPN and CDR2 SVGIG (reference sequence). The CDR3 DNA reads as TGTGCCTGGAGCCTAGGCAGTCAATTGGGCTACACCTTC. Encoded protein: CAWSLGSQLGYTF. Looking up the rest from reference TRBV30 and TRBJ1-2 gives the full variable domain: SQTIHQWPATLVQPVGSPLSLECTVEGTSNPNLYWYRQAAGRGLQLLFYSVGIGQISSEVPQNLSASRPQDRQFILSSKKLLLSDSGFYLCAWSLGSQLGYTFGSGTRLTVV.

In this sample, this clone turned up once. The rearrangement joins TRBV30 to TRBJ2-3, with 10 bases matching TRBD2. Trimming removed 3 bases from V and 3 bases from J; junction bases left unmatched: 6. Germline V lookup: CDR1 GTSNPN, CDR2 SVGIG (reference sequence). CDR3 size: 15 residues. In nucleotides, the CDR3 is TGTGCCTGGAGAGGGAGCGGGGGGGTTACAGATACGCAGTATTTT. Its protein is CAWRGSGGVTDTQYF. The full variable domain, completed using reference TRBV30 and TRBJ2-3, is SQTIHQWPATLVQPVGSPLSLECTVEGTSNPNLYWYRQAAGRGLQLLFYSVGIGQISSEVPQNLSASRPQDRQFILSSKKLLLSDSGFYLCAWRGSGGVTDTQYFGPGTRLTVL.

This chain uses TRBV5-1 with TRBJ2-2; the D is unclear. Germline CDR1 is SGHRS and CDR2 is YFSETQ. V was pared by 0 bases and J by 6 bases, with 3 bases between. The CDR3 is 12 amino acids. CDR3 coding DNA: TGCGCCAGCAGCTTGGGGGCCGGGGAGCTGTTTTTT. Protein product: CASSLGAGELFF.

DNA of the CDR3: TGTGCCAGCAGTGAAAGAGGGACTAGCGCCTACGAGCAGTACGTC. It translates to CASSERGTSAYEQYV. The V and J genes are TRBV6-1 and TRBJ2-7, with 10 nucleotides matching TRBD2. Germline V gives CDR1 MNHNS, CDR2 SASEGT. The ends lost 2 bases at V and 2 bases at J; junction bases unmatched: 3. The CDR3 length is 15 residues.

V and J are TRBV27 and TRBJ1-1; 7 bases match TRBD1. The CDR3 runs 17 residues. Trimming took 7 bases from V and 6 from J; bases not matched to a gene: 20. The germline V gene encodes CDR1 MNHEY and CDR2 SMNVEV (reference sequence). The DNA for the CDR3 is TGTGCCAGCAAGTCGGCCGAACTCCGGGACAGAAACGCTGAAGCTTTCTTT. Protein sequence: CASKSAELRDRNAEAFF.

The chain couples TRBV18 to TRBJ1-3; possibly TRBD1 for D (5 bases). The CDR3 sequence is 13 residues long. V was shortened by 2 bases and J by 5 bases, with 7 bases between the two germline ends. Germline CDR1 and CDR2: KGHSH and LQKENI. The CDR3 DNA sequence: TGTGCCAGCTCACCAGACAGTAGAAACACCATATATTTT. Residues: CASSPDSRNTIYF.

The genes are TRBV19 and TRBJ2-3; D remains ambiguous. CDR3 length: 11 amino acids. Deletions cut 8 bases from V and 2 bases from J, with 5 bases between. Germline V lookup: CDR1 LNHDA, CDR2 SQIVND (reference sequence). The CDR3 sequence: CASGYTDTQYF. The CDR3 DNA is TGTGCCAGTGGATACACAGATACGCAGTATTTT.

The rearrangement links TRBV5-1 to TRBJ2-3; TRBD2 is a possible D gene (5 bases). The V gene lost 4 bases and the J gene lost 0 bases, with 21 bases spanning the gap. CDR3 length equals 18 residues. Germline V CDR1 and CDR2: SGHRS, YFSETQ. DNA for the CDR3: TGCGCCAGCAGCCCCCAAATCTCCGGCCGGGGAAGCACAGATACGCAGTATTTT. This codes for CASSPQISGRGSTDTQYF.

The genes are TRBV6-1 and TRBJ1-2, with D unclear. Deletions cut 7 bases from V and 5 bases from J, with 14 bases between. The length of the CDR3 is 13 residues. Per the germline V gene, CDR1 is MNHNS and CDR2 is SASEGT. The CDR3 nucleotides read TGTGCCAGCAAAGGACGGTCGACTTATGGCTACACCTTC. Its translation: CASKGRSTYGYTF.